Listed below are T cell receptor beta chains from one sample, sequenced in a study of T cell repertoires in cytomegalovirus infection. TCRdb passed the reads through MiXCR, listing each CDR3 protein once. The sample lists hundreds of thousands of distinct CDR3 sequences, under 20% occurring once. Sequenced material: PBMCs. These receptors originate from a human donor in good health (CMV status not recorded). Some clones in this sample may be carry-over from other donors' samples. The CDR3 runs from the conserved cysteine through the conserved F or W. A D gene is named only where the DNA matches it firmly. Clone sizes are given selectively: once, few, many, or a class where the clone is expanded.

j_call | d_call | clone_size | v_call | cdr3_length | cdr3_nt | cdr3_aa
TRBJ2-7 | . | . | TRBV4-1 | 14 | TGCGCCAGCAGCCAAGAGCAGGGTAGCTACGAGCAGTACTTC | CASSQEQGSYEQYF
TRBJ1-1 | . | many | TRBV7-8 | 13 | TGTGCCAGCAGCTTAGTAGGGGAAGCTGAAGCTTTCTTT | CASSLVGEAEAFF
TRBJ1-3 | . | . | TRBV6-5 | 16 | TGTGCCAGCAGTTACTCGGACGGATACTCTGGAAACACCATATATTTT | CASSYSDGYSGNTIYF
TRBJ2-7 | TRBD1 | . | TRBV28 | 15 | TGTGCCAGCAGTTTTTCGCAGGGGGCGGGTTACGAGCAGTACTTC | CASSFSQGAGYEQYF
TRBJ1-5 | . | few | TRBV20-1 | 14 | TGCAGTGTCCGTCGAGGGGATAGCAATCAGCCCCAGCATTTT | CSVRRGDSNQPQHF
TRBJ1-2 | TRBD1 | . | TRBV7-9 | 14 | TGTGCCAGCAGCTTACGACAGGGGGACTATGGCTACACCTTC | CASSLRQGDYGYTF
TRBJ2-1 | TRBD2 | . | TRBV15 | 16 | TGTGCCACCAGCACACTAGCGGGAAGCTCCTACAATGAGCAGTTCTTC | CATSTLAGSSYNEQFF
TRBJ2-1 | . | . | TRBV27 | 13 | TGTGCCAGCAGTTTGGCACCACACAATGAGCAGTTCTTC | CASSLAPHNEQFF
TRBJ2-2 | TRBD1 | few | TRBV4-3 | 16 | TGCGCCAGCAGCCCCCGGGACAGGGCCAACACCGGGGAGCTGTTTTTT | CASSPRDRANTGELFF
TRBJ2-5 | . | many | TRBV3-1 | 13 | TGTGCCAGCAGCCAAGGGGCTCAAGAGACCCAGTACTTC | CASSQGAQETQYF
TRBJ1-5 | TRBD1 | . | TRBV24-1 | 14 | TGTGCCACCAGTGACCCGGACAGGGATCAGCTCCAGCATTTT | CATSDPDRDQLQHF
TRBJ2-2 | TRBD1 | many | TRBV7-2 | 17 | TGTGCCAGCAGCTTAGCTCCGGACAGGGGAGGCACCGGGGAGCTGTTTTTT | CASSLAPDRGGTGELFF
TRBJ2-3 | TRBD2 | . | TRBV20-1 | 16 | TGCAGAGCCGCAAACGGACTAGACTCTAGCACAGATACGCAGTATTTT | CRAANGLDSSTDTQYF
TRBJ2-3 | . | . | TRBV4-3 | 14 | TGCGCCAGCAGCCAAGATTCGGGCACAGATACGCAGTATTTT | CASSQDSGTDTQYF
TRBJ2-7 | . | many | TRBV28 | 13 | TGTGCCAGCAGGCCCGGAGGGCCCTACGAGCAGTACTTC | CASRPGGPYEQYF
TRBJ2-4 | TRBD1 | . | TRBV20-1 | 15 | TGCAGTGCTATTACAGGGGGTCGGGTCAAAAACATTCAGTACTTC | CSAITGGRVKNIQYF
TRBJ2-7 | . | many | TRBV7-2 | 14 | TGTGCCAGCAGCCCACGGACGGGAGCCTACGAGCAGTACTTC | CASSPRTGAYEQYF
TRBJ2-2 | . | . | TRBV5-1 | 14 | TGCGCCAGCAGCTTGTCCCCACGGACCGGGGAGCTGTTTTTT | CASSLSPRTGELFF
TRBJ2-5 | . | . | TRBV20-1 | 13 | TGCAGTGCTACCTCATTACGGGGTTCCGCCCAGTACTTC | CSATSLRGSAQYF
TRBJ1-6 | . | many | TRBV7-2 | 12 | TGTGCCAGCAGCTTCTTTAATTCACCCCTCCACTTT | CASSFFNSPLHF
TRBJ1-5 | . | . | TRBV28 | 17 | TGTGCCAGCAGCCGTTCCCCGGAGGGGGTGAGCAATCAGCCCCAGCATTTT | CASSRSPEGVSNQPQHF
TRBJ1-4 | . | few | TRBV12-3/TRBV12-4 | 15 | TGTGCCAGCAGTTTTGGGGGGTCGGCTAATGAAAAACTGTTTTTT | CASSFGGSANEKLFF
TRBJ2-5 | . | many | TRBV7-9 | 14 | TGTGCCAGCAGCCCGGACCCCGGGGTAGAGACCCAGTACTTC | CASSPDPGVETQYF
TRBJ2-4 | . | many | TRBV5-1 | 11 | TGCGCCAGCAGCGAAACAAACATTCAGTACTTC | CASSETNIQYF
TRBJ1-3 | . | . | TRBV4-1 | 15 | TGTGCCAGCAGCCAAGATACACTCTCTGGAAACACCATATATTTT | CASSQDTLSGNTIYF
TRBJ1-2 | TRBD1 | few | TRBV12-3/TRBV12-4 | 16 | TGTGCCAGCAGGGACAACCGGGACAGGGGCCTCTATGGCTACACCTTC | CASRDNRDRGLYGYTF
TRBJ2-7 | TRBD1 | many | TRBV7-2 | 14 | TGTGCCAGCAGCTTCAGTCAGGGGGCCTACGAGCAGTACTTC | CASSFSQGAYEQYF
TRBJ1-2 | TRBD1 | many | TRBV12-3/TRBV12-4 | 13 | TGTGCCAGCAGTCCGACAGGGGGGTTGGGCTACACCTTC | CASSPTGGLGYTF
TRBJ1-2 | . | many | TRBV7-2 | 14 | TGTGCCAGCAGCCCCATGGGGCGTAGCTATGGCTACACCTTC | CASSPMGRSYGYTF
TRBJ1-6 | TRBD1 | . | TRBV2 | 12 | TGTGCCAGGACAGGGACTGATTCACCCCTCCACTTT | CARTGTDSPLHF
TRBJ1-4 | . | . | TRBV5-3 | 14 | TGTGCCACCCCGCGCCCTGCAACTAATGAAAAACTGTTTTTT | CATPRPATNEKLFF
TRBJ1-2 | . | few | TRBV5-4 | 15 | TGTGCCAGCAGCCCCTTTGACAGAGACGCCTATGGCTACACCTTC | CASSPFDRDAYGYTF
TRBJ1-5 | TRBD1 | few | TRBV24-1 | 15 | TGTGCCGCGGGACAGGGTAGATCTAGCAATCAGCCCCAGCATTTT | CAAGQGRSSNQPQHF
TRBJ1-5 | . | few | TRBV28 | 15 | TGTGCCAGCAGTCGGACACCCTATAGCAATCAGCCCCAGCATTTT | CASSRTPYSNQPQHF
TRBJ2-7 | . | many | TRBV7-2 | 15 | TGTGCCAGCAGCTTAGACAGCCCTGTGATGAACGAGCAGTACTTC | CASSLDSPVMNEQYF
TRBJ2-1 | . | few | TRBV19 | 13 | TGTGCCAGTAGTATGGAGGGAAACAATGAGCAGTTCTTC | CASSMEGNNEQFF
TRBJ1-5 | . | . | TRBV28 | 14 | TGTGCCAGCAGTCAACCGGAGATACATCAGCCCCAGCATTTT | CASSQPEIHQPQHF
TRBJ2-2 | . | many | TRBV7-2 | 14 | TGTGCCAGCGGGAAAGGGCGGGAAACCGGGGAGCTGTTTTTT | CASGKGRETGELFF
TRBJ1-2 | . | many | TRBV20-1 | 15 | TGCAGTGCTAGAGGTACCGAGACTGCTAACTATGGCTACACCTTC | CSARGTETANYGYTF
TRBJ2-7 | . | many | TRBV7-2 | 15 | TGTGCCAGCAGCTTTGGGGGGGGGCAGACCTACGAGCAGTACTTC | CASSFGGGQTYEQYF
TRBJ1-6 | . | . | TRBV5-5 | 14 | TGTGCCAGCAGCTTGGATTCAGGCACACAGTCCCTCCACTTT | CASSLDSGTQSLHF
TRBJ1-5 | TRBD1 | . | TRBV6-2/TRBV6-3 | 17 | TGTGCCAGCAGCCTCAGAGGAGACAGGGGTAGAAGTCAGCCCCAGCATTTT | CASSLRGDRGRSQPQHF
TRBJ2-7 | . | many | TRBV5-4 | 15 | TGTGCCAGCAGCCCCGACCCTACTGGGGTACACGAGCAGTACTTC | CASSPDPTGVHEQYF
TRBJ1-2 | . | many | TRBV7-2 | 15 | TGTGCCAGCAGCTTAGGGCAGGGGATTTCCTATGGCTACACCTTC | CASSLGQGISYGYTF